This is a list of T cell receptor beta chains from one sample in a study of T cell responses to AZD1222 COVID-19 vaccine. TCRdb keeps only in-frame clones here, not all; method: immunoSEQ multiplex PCR. The sample gives approximately 130,000 clones, 75% to 85% of which show up once; about 27% is in the top ten. This material consisted of peripheral blood, taken 28 days after the second AZD1222 dose. The receptors stem from an adult who received the AZD1222 COVID-19 vaccine. CDR3s include the opening cysteine and the closing phenylalanine or tryptophan. The D gene is left open where the match is weak. Some rows have no size entry. The others give once, few or many, or a class for an expanded clone.

j_call: TRBJ2-6
d_call: NA
v_call: TRBV7-3
clone_size: NA
cdr3_length: 17
cdr3_aa: CASSLRARSSGANVLTF
cdr3_nt: TGTGCCAGCAGCTTAAGGGCCCGGAGCTCTGGGGCCAACGTCCTGACTTTC

j_call: TRBJ2-3
d_call: NA
v_call: TRBV5-1
clone_size: NA
cdr3_length: 14
cdr3_aa: CASSLAGVTDTQYF
cdr3_nt: TGCGCCAGCAGCTTGGCCGGTGTCACAGATACGCAGTATTTT

j_call: TRBJ1-6
d_call: TRBD1
v_call: TRBV10-3
clone_size: NA
cdr3_length: 14
cdr3_aa: CAIRAQGGSSPLHF
cdr3_nt: TGTGCCATCAGAGCCCAGGGGGGTTCTTCACCCCTCCACTTT

j_call: TRBJ1-3
d_call: NA
v_call: TRBV2
clone_size: NA
cdr3_length: 13
cdr3_aa: CASSESTGNTIYF
cdr3_nt: TGTGCCAGCAGTGAATCAACTGGAAACACCATATATTTT

j_call: TRBJ2-2
d_call: TRBD1
v_call: TRBV3-1/TRBV3-2
clone_size: few
cdr3_length: 13
cdr3_aa: CASRLGGSGELFF
cdr3_nt: TGTGCCAGCAGACTAGGGGGCTCCGGGGAGCTGTTTTTT

j_call: TRBJ1-2
d_call: NA
v_call: TRBV7-9
clone_size: NA
cdr3_length: 14
cdr3_aa: CASSTGPTIGGYTF
cdr3_nt: TGTGCCAGCAGCACCGGGCCTACAATCGGTGGCTACACCTTC

j_call: TRBJ1-5
d_call: TRBD1
v_call: TRBV28
clone_size: few
cdr3_length: 16
cdr3_aa: CASSLRRQGANQPQHF
cdr3_nt: TGTGCCAGCAGTTTAAGGAGGCAGGGGGCAAATCAGCCCCAGCATTTT

j_call: TRBJ1-5
d_call: NA
v_call: TRBV27
clone_size: NA
cdr3_length: 13
cdr3_aa: CASSFQGNQPQHF
cdr3_nt: TGTGCCAGCAGTTTCCAGGGGAATCAGCCCCAGCATTTT

j_call: TRBJ1-2
d_call: TRBD1
v_call: TRBV10-1
clone_size: NA
cdr3_length: 15
cdr3_aa: CASSVSPGTVSGYTF
cdr3_nt: TGCGCCAGCAGTGTTTCGCCCGGGACAGTTTCTGGCTACACCTTC

j_call: TRBJ1-2
d_call: NA
v_call: TRBV28
clone_size: NA
cdr3_length: 14
cdr3_aa: CATARTVSNYGYTF
cdr3_nt: TGTGCCACCGCCAGGACAGTTTCTAACTATGGCTACACCTTC

j_call: TRBJ2-7
d_call: NA
v_call: TRBV10-1
clone_size: NA
cdr3_length: 13
cdr3_aa: CASSVYRDSEQYF
cdr3_nt: TGCGCCAGCAGTGTGTATAGGGATAGCGAGCAGTACTTC

j_call: TRBJ1-4
d_call: NA
v_call: TRBV7-2
clone_size: NA
cdr3_length: 14
cdr3_aa: CASSLGATNEKLFF
cdr3_nt: TGTGCCAGCAGCTTAGGGGCTACTAATGAAAAACTGTTTTTT

j_call: TRBJ2-7
d_call: NA
v_call: TRBV11-2
clone_size: NA
cdr3_length: 17
cdr3_aa: CASSLDWVGQGEYEQYF
cdr3_nt: TGTGCCAGCAGCTTAGATTGGGTTGGCCAGGGAGAGTACGAGCAGTACTTC

j_call: TRBJ1-2
d_call: NA
v_call: TRBV5-1
clone_size: NA
cdr3_length: 13
cdr3_aa: CASSLFGSGWYTF
cdr3_nt: TGCGCCAGCAGCTTGTTTGGCTCGGGATGGTACACCTTC

j_call: TRBJ2-2
d_call: TRBD2
v_call: TRBV5-1
clone_size: NA
cdr3_length: 15
cdr3_aa: CASSLELAKAGELFF
cdr3_nt: TGCGCCAGCAGCTTGGAACTAGCGAAAGCCGGGGAGCTGTTTTTT

j_call: TRBJ1-2
d_call: TRBD1
v_call: TRBV29-1
clone_size: NA
cdr3_length: 13
cdr3_aa: CSAGDRGDYGYTF
cdr3_nt: TGCAGCGCCGGGGACAGGGGTGACTATGGCTACACCTTC

j_call: TRBJ1-4
d_call: NA
v_call: TRBV13
clone_size: few
cdr3_length: 16
cdr3_aa: CASSSNREGTNEKLFF
cdr3_nt: TGTGCCAGCAGCTCAAACAGGGAGGGGACTAATGAAAAACTGTTTTTT

j_call: TRBJ2-3
d_call: NA
v_call: TRBV5-1
clone_size: NA
cdr3_length: 14
cdr3_aa: CASTRRGDTDTQYF
cdr3_nt: TGCGCCAGCACCCGCCGGGGTGACACAGATACGCAGTATTTT

j_call: TRBJ1-1
d_call: NA
v_call: TRBV28
clone_size: once
cdr3_length: 12
cdr3_aa: CASSDRNTEAFF
cdr3_nt: TGTGCCAGCAGTGACAGGAACACTGAAGCTTTCTTT

j_call: TRBJ2-3
d_call: NA
v_call: TRBV2
clone_size: once
cdr3_length: 13
cdr3_aa: CASRSGVGYTQYF
cdr3_nt: TGTGCCAGCAGATCGGGGGTGGGCTATACGCAGTATTTT

j_call: TRBJ1-5
d_call: NA
v_call: TRBV5-8
clone_size: NA
cdr3_length: 15
cdr3_aa: CASSPGRHRAQPQHF
cdr3_nt: TGTGCCAGCAGCCCTGGGCGGCATAGAGCTCAGCCCCAGCATTTT

j_call: TRBJ2-7
d_call: TRBD2
v_call: TRBV18
clone_size: NA
cdr3_length: 16
cdr3_aa: CASSPSVLAGVYEQYF
cdr3_nt: TGTGCCAGCTCACCCTCCGTACTAGCGGGGGTCTACGAGCAGTACTTC

j_call: TRBJ2-7
d_call: TRBD2
v_call: TRBV27
clone_size: NA
cdr3_length: 15
cdr3_aa: CASSPGLAGPGEQYF
cdr3_nt: TGTGCCAGCAGTCCGGGACTAGCGGGGCCGGGCGAGCAGTACTTC

j_call: TRBJ1-5
d_call: NA
v_call: TRBV4-2
clone_size: NA
cdr3_length: 15
cdr3_aa: CASSQETGYSQPQHF
cdr3_nt: TGTGCCAGCAGCCAGGAAACAGGGTACAGCCAGCCCCAGCATTTT

j_call: TRBJ2-3
d_call: TRBD2
v_call: TRBV9
clone_size: NA
cdr3_length: 15
cdr3_aa: CASSPGTSVTDTQYF
cdr3_nt: TGTGCCAGCAGCCCTGGGACTAGTGTTACAGATACGCAGTATTTT

j_call: TRBJ2-3
d_call: TRBD1
v_call: TRBV9
clone_size: NA
cdr3_length: 13
cdr3_aa: CASSVGGTDLQYF
cdr3_nt: TGTGCCAGCAGCGTAGGAGGGACAGACCTACAGTATTTT

j_call: TRBJ2-2
d_call: TRBD2
v_call: TRBV6-5
clone_size: NA
cdr3_length: 15
cdr3_aa: CAKLAGAGDTGELFF
cdr3_nt: TGTGCCAAACTAGCGGGGGCAGGGGACACCGGGGAGCTGTTTTTT

j_call: TRBJ1-1
d_call: NA
v_call: TRBV7-9
clone_size: NA
cdr3_length: 13
cdr3_aa: CASSLEGYAEAFF
cdr3_nt: TGTGCCAGCAGCTTAGAGGGGTACGCTGAAGCTTTCTTT

j_call: TRBJ1-1
d_call: NA
v_call: TRBV7-2
clone_size: NA
cdr3_length: 15
cdr3_aa: CASSILGRLNTEAFF
cdr3_nt: TGTGCCAGCAGCATCCTCGGACGGCTGAACACTGAAGCTTTCTTT

j_call: TRBJ2-7
d_call: NA
v_call: TRBV2
clone_size: NA
cdr3_length: 13
cdr3_aa: CASRPTGGHEQYF
cdr3_nt: TGTGCCAGCAGGCCTACCGGGGGCCACGAGCAGTACTTC

j_call: TRBJ2-6
d_call: TRBD2
v_call: TRBV7-8
clone_size: NA
cdr3_length: 18
cdr3_aa: CASSLRGLAGSGANVLTF
cdr3_nt: TGTGCCAGCAGCTTACGGGGACTAGCGGGCTCTGGGGCCAACGTCCTGACTTTC

j_call: TRBJ1-2
d_call: NA
v_call: TRBV30
clone_size: NA
cdr3_length: 12
cdr3_aa: CAWSNWAGGYTF
cdr3_nt: TGTGCCTGGAGTAACTGGGCGGGTGGCTACACCTTC

j_call: TRBJ2-7
d_call: NA
v_call: TRBV19
clone_size: NA
cdr3_length: 12
cdr3_aa: CASSIGGSKQYF
cdr3_nt: TGTGCCAGTAGTATCGGTGGGTCGAAGCAGTACTTC

j_call: TRBJ1-2
d_call: NA
v_call: TRBV9
clone_size: NA
cdr3_length: 14
cdr3_aa: CASSTTDKPYGYTF
cdr3_nt: TGTGCCAGCAGCACCACGGACAAGCCGTATGGCTACACCTTC

j_call: TRBJ1-1
d_call: NA
v_call: TRBV5-4
clone_size: NA
cdr3_length: 12
cdr3_aa: CATARSNTEAFF
cdr3_nt: TGTGCCACCGCGCGGAGTAACACTGAAGCTTTCTTT

j_call: TRBJ1-2
d_call: NA
v_call: TRBV28
clone_size: NA
cdr3_length: 12
cdr3_aa: CASSLLRYGYTF
cdr3_nt: TGTGCCAGCAGTTTATTGCGGTATGGCTACACCTTC

j_call: TRBJ2-3
d_call: TRBD2
v_call: TRBV4-3
clone_size: few
cdr3_length: 17
cdr3_aa: CASSHRSSGGGTDTQYF
cdr3_nt: TGCGCCAGCAGCCACAGAAGTAGCGGGGGGGGCACAGATACGCAGTATTTT

j_call: TRBJ1-1
d_call: NA
v_call: TRBV29-1
clone_size: NA
cdr3_length: 13
cdr3_aa: CSVVSIWGGAAFF
cdr3_nt: TGCAGCGTTGTTAGTATCTGGGGAGGGGCGGCTTTCTTT

j_call: TRBJ2-5
d_call: TRBD2
v_call: TRBV11-2
clone_size: NA
cdr3_length: 16
cdr3_aa: CASSTQGLAGGETQYF
cdr3_nt: TGTGCCAGCAGCACTCAGGGACTAGCGGGGGGAGAGACCCAGTACTTC

j_call: TRBJ2-2
d_call: NA
v_call: TRBV12-5
clone_size: NA
cdr3_length: 13
cdr3_aa: CASGLTGSGELFF
cdr3_nt: TGTGCTAGTGGTTTGACGGGGAGCGGGGAGCTGTTTTTT

j_call: TRBJ1-2
d_call: NA
v_call: TRBV7-9
clone_size: NA
cdr3_length: 15
cdr3_aa: CASSLAVRGPYGYTF
cdr3_nt: TGTGCCAGCAGCTTAGCAGTTCGGGGGCCCTATGGCTACACCTTC

j_call: TRBJ2-7
d_call: TRBD1
v_call: TRBV28
clone_size: NA
cdr3_length: 13
cdr3_aa: CASTRDSVYEQYF
cdr3_nt: TGTGCCAGCACCCGGGACAGCGTCTACGAGCAGTACTTC

j_call: TRBJ2-5
d_call: NA
v_call: TRBV16
clone_size: NA
cdr3_length: 13
cdr3_aa: CASSFGGQETQYF
cdr3_nt: TGTGCCAGCAGCTTCGGGGGCCAAGAGACCCAGTACTTC

j_call: TRBJ2-3
d_call: NA
v_call: TRBV6-1
clone_size: once
cdr3_length: 12
cdr3_aa: CASSDYTDTQYF
cdr3_nt: TGTGCCAGCAGTGATTACACAGATACGCAGTATTTT

j_call: TRBJ2-7
d_call: NA
v_call: TRBV6-5
clone_size: NA
cdr3_length: 13
cdr3_aa: CASFGSGLYEQYF
cdr3_nt: TGTGCCAGCTTCGGGTCAGGGCTCTACGAGCAGTACTTC

j_call: TRBJ1-2
d_call: TRBD1
v_call: TRBV7-9
clone_size: NA
cdr3_length: 16
cdr3_aa: CASSLAGGQGAGGYTF
cdr3_nt: TGTGCCAGCAGCTTAGCTGGGGGACAGGGGGCCGGTGGCTACACCTTC

j_call: TRBJ1-4
d_call: NA
v_call: TRBV4-3
clone_size: NA
cdr3_length: 15
cdr3_aa: CASSQNRAPGEKLFF
cdr3_nt: TGCGCCAGCAGCCAAAACCGGGCCCCAGGGGAAAAACTGTTTTTT

j_call: TRBJ1-5
d_call: TRBD1
v_call: TRBV29-1
clone_size: NA
cdr3_length: 14
cdr3_aa: CSVALGTADQPQHF
cdr3_nt: TGCAGCGTTGCATTAGGGACAGCAGATCAGCCCCAGCATTTT

j_call: TRBJ1-2
d_call: NA
v_call: TRBV2
clone_size: NA
cdr3_length: 9
cdr3_aa: CASSGGYTF
cdr3_nt: TGTGCCAGCAGTGGTGGCTACACCTTC

j_call: TRBJ2-7
d_call: TRBD1
v_call: TRBV28
clone_size: few
cdr3_length: 15
cdr3_aa: CASITTGGNNYEQYF
cdr3_nt: TGTGCCAGCATTACAACAGGGGGAAATAACTACGAGCAGTACTTC

j_call: TRBJ2-4
d_call: NA
v_call: TRBV6-5
clone_size: NA
cdr3_length: 16
cdr3_aa: CASSYKETLAKNIQYF
cdr3_nt: TGTGCCAGCAGTTACAAGGAGACACTAGCCAAAAACATTCAGTACTTC

j_call: TRBJ2-5
d_call: NA
v_call: TRBV3-1/TRBV3-2
clone_size: NA
cdr3_length: 12
cdr3_aa: CASSQEAQRWYF
cdr3_nt: TGTGCCAGCAGCCAAGAAGCACAGAGATGGTACTTC

j_call: TRBJ1-2
d_call: NA
v_call: TRBV7-2
clone_size: NA
cdr3_length: 14
cdr3_aa: CASSFGSDFYGYTF
cdr3_nt: TGTGCCAGCAGCTTCGGATCAGATTTCTATGGCTACACCTTC

j_call: TRBJ2-7
d_call: NA
v_call: TRBV28
clone_size: few
cdr3_length: 17
cdr3_aa: CASSFRPGYSPNYEQYF
cdr3_nt: TGTGCCAGCAGTTTTCGGCCAGGATATTCGCCTAACTACGAGCAGTACTTC

j_call: TRBJ1-1
d_call: TRBD1
v_call: TRBV19
clone_size: NA
cdr3_length: 16
cdr3_aa: CASREPGQGLNTEAFF
cdr3_nt: TGTGCCAGTAGGGAACCGGGACAGGGATTGAACACTGAAGCTTTCTTT